This T cell receptor beta chain stems from a study of T cell responses to AZD1222 COVID-19 vaccine. Findings of the study overall: Among the donors, most were white British and more were female, and clonal diversity was possibly underestimated. A rise in Spike-specific TCR breadth and depth followed two AZD1222 doses. Repertoires in all cases were sampled only once the peak T cell response had passed.

The V end lost 1 base, the J end lost 4 bases, and 15 bases lay between the germline ends. CDR1 LGHDT and CDR2 YNNKEL come from the germline V gene (reference sequence). The CDR3 runs to 16 residues. A word on this clone: Its antigen is unidentified.

Measured with immunoSEQ multiplex PCR; TCRdb has only the in-frame clones, and not every one. The sample consists of approximately 130,000 clones, about 89% of them appearing once. Source: peripheral blood, taken 28 days after the second AZD1222 dose. The TCR comes from an adult who received the AZD1222 COVID-19 vaccine. This rearrangement joins TRBV3-1 (or the pseudogene TRBV3-2) to TRBJ2-3; TRBD1 or TRBD2 may be the D gene (5 bases each). CDR3 amino acids: CASSQGRARGADTQYF. Written as DNA, the CDR3 is TGTGCCAGCAGCCAAGGGCGGGCCCGAGGGGCAGATACGCAGTATTTT.